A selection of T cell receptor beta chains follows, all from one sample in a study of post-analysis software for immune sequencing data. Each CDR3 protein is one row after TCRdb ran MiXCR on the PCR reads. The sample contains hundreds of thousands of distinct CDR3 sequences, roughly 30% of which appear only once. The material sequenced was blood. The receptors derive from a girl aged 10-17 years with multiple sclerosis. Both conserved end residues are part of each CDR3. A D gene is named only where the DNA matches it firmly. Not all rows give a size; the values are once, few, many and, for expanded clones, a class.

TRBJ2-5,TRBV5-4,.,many,CASSPRTRQETQYF,TGTGCCAGCAGCCCCCGGACCCGCCAAGAGACCCAGTACTTC
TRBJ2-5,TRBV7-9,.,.,CASRKGAGEETQYF,TGTGCCAGCAGGAAAGGCGCAGGGGAAGAGACCCAGTACTTC
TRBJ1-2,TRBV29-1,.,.,CSVGGPINYGYTF,TGCAGCGTGGGGGGACCGATTAACTATGGCTACACCTTC
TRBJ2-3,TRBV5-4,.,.,CASSLGQGNADTQYF,TGTGCCAGCAGCTTGGGGCAGGGGAACGCAGATACGCAGTATTTT
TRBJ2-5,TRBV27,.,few,CASSFPQGTQYF,TGTGCCAGCAGTTTCCCCCAGGGGACCCAGTACTTC
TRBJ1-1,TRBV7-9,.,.,CASTGYWTRGTEAFF,TGTGCCAGCACCGGCTATTGGACCCGGGGCACTGAAGCTTTCTTT
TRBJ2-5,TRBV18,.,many,CASSPRGETQYF,TGTGCCAGCAGCCCTCGGGGGGAGACCCAGTACTTC
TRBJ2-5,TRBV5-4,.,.,CASSSAGMQTQYF,TGTGCCAGCAGCTCGGCAGGGATGCAGACCCAGTACTTC
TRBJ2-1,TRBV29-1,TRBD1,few,CSVGTGWNEQFF,TGCAGCGTCGGGACAGGGTGGAATGAGCAGTTCTTC
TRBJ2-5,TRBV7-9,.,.,CASSLPPGIIETQYF,TGTGCCAGCAGCTTACCTCCAGGGATTATCGAGACCCAGTACTTC
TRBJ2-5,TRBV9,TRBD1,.,CAISATGQGETQYF,TGTGCCATCAGCGCCACTGGACAGGGGGAGACCCAGTACTTC
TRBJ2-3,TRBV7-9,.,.,CASSLPNRATDTQYF,TGTGCCAGCAGCTTACCCAACCGGGCTACCGATACGCAGTATTTT
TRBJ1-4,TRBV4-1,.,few,CASTGGGKLFF,TGCGCCAGCACAGGCGGGGGAAAACTGTTTTTT
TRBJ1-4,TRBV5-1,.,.,CASSLERPSEKLFF,TGCGCCAGCAGCTTGGAGAGACCCAGTGAAAAACTGTTTTTT
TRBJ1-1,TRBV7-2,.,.,CASSTQGGVWTEAFF,TGTGCCAGCAGCACACAGGGAGGGGTATGGACTGAAGCTTTCTTT
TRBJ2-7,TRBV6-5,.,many,CASSSSRSSYEQYF,TGTGCCAGCAGTTCATCCAGGAGCTCCTACGAGCAGTACTTC
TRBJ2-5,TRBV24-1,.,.,CATSDFERGGETQYF,TGTGCCACCAGTGATTTCGAGAGGGGGGGGGAGACCCAGTACTTC
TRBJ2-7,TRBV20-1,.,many,CSAPRRDEQYF,TGCAGTGCTCCCCGCAGGGACGAGCAGTACTTC
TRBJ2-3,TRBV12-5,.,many,CACAPDTQYF,TGTGCTTGCGCGCCAGATACGCAGTATTTT
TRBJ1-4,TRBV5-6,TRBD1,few,CASSPGQGELFF,TGTGCCAGCAGCCCGGGACAGGGGGAACTGTTTTTT
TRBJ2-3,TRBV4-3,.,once,CASSRGSTGTQYF,TGCGCCAGCAGCAGGGGCTCCACAGGTACGCAGTATTTT
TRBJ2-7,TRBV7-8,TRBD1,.,CASSSPGQGVGFSYEQYF,TGTGCCAGCAGCTCGCCGGGACAGGGTGTCGGTTTTTCCTACGAGCAGTACTTC
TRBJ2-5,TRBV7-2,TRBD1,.,CASSQTGGAGETQYF,TGTGCCAGCAGCCAGACAGGGGGTGCTGGGGAGACCCAGTACTTC
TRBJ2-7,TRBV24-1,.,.,CATSDSGVGSYEQYF,TGTGCCACCAGTGATTCGGGTGTCGGGTCCTACGAGCAGTACTTC
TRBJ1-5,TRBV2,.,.,CASTGGAYNQPQHF,TGTGCCAGCACGGGGGGGGCTTACAATCAGCCCCAGCATTTT
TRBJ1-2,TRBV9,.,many,CASSPITYGYTF,TGTGCCAGCAGCCCTATAACCTATGGCTACACCTTC
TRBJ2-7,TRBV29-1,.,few,CSVEDGTGRSYEQYF,TGCAGCGTTGAAGATGGAACAGGGAGGTCCTACGAGCAGTACTTC